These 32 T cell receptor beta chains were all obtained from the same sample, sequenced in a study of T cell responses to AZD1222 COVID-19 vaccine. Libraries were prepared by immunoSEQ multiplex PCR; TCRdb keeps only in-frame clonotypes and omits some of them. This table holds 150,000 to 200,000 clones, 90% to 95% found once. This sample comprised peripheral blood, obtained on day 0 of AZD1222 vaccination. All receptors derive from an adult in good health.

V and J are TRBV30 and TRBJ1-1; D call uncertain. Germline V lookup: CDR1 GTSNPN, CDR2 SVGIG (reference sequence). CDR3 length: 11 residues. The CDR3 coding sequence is TGTGCTCCACCACGGAACACTGAAGCTTTCTTT. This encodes CAPPRNTEAFF.

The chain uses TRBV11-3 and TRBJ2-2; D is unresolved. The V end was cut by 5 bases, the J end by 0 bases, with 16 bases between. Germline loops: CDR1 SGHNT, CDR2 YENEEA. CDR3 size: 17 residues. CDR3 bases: TGTGCCAGCAGCCCCAGCCCCTTGACTGCGAACACCGGGGAGCTGTTTTTT. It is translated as CASSPSPLTANTGELFF.

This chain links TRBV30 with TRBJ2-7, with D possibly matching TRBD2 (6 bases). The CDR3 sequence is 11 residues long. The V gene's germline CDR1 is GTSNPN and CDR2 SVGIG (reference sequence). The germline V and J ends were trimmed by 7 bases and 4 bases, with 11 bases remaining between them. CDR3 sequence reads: CASGGGYEQYF. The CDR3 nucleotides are TGTGCCTCGGGTGGGGGGTACGAGCAGTACTTC.

The chain's CDR3 is CASSQDGAVNEAFF. The DNA for the CDR3 is TGCGCCAGCAGCCAAGATGGGGCCGTGAATGAAGCTTTCTTT. This chain joins TRBV4-1 and TRBJ1-1, with TRBD1 as a possible D gene (5 bases). V lost 0 bases, J lost 7 bases, and 12 bases lay in between. The CDR3 runs 14 residues. From germline, CDR1 is MGHRA and CDR2 YSYEKL.

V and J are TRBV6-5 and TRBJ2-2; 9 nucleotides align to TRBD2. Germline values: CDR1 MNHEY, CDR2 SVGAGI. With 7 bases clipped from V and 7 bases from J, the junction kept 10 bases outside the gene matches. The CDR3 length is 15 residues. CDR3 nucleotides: TGTGCCAGCACCGAGTTAGGACTAGCGTACGGGGAGCTGTTTTTT. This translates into CASTELGLAYGELFF.

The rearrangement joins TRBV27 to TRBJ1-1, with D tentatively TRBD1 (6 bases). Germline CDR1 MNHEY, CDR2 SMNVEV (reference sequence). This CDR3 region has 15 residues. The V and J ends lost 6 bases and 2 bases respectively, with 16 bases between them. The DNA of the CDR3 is TGTGCCAGCAGCCCGCTACAGGGAACTAACACTGAAGCTTTCTTT. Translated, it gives CASSPLQGTNTEAFF.

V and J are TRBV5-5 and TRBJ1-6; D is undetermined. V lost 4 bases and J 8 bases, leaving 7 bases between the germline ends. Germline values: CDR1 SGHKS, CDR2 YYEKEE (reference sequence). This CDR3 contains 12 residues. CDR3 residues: CASSGLDSPLHF. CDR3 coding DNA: TGTGCCAGCAGCGGACTGGATTCACCCCTCCACTTT.

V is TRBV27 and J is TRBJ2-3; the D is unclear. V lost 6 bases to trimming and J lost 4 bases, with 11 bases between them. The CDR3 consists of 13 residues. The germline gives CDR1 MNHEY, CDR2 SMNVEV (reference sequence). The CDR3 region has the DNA TGTGCCAGCAGCCCCTCCCGCGCAGATACGCAGTATTTT. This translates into CASSPSRADTQYF.

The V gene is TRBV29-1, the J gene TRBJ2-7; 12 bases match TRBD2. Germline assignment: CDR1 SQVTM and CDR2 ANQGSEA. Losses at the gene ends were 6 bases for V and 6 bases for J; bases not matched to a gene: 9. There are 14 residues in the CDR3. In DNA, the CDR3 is TGCAGCGTATTACTACTAGCGGGAGGAGGCGAGCAGTACTTC. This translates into CSVLLLAGGGEQYF.

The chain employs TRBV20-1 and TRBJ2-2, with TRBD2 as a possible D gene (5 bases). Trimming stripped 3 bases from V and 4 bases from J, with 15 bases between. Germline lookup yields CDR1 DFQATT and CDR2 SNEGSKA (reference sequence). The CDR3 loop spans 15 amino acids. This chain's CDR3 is CSASKGGPRTGELFF. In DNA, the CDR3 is TGCAGTGCTAGTAAAGGCGGGCCGCGCACCGGGGAGCTGTTTTTT.

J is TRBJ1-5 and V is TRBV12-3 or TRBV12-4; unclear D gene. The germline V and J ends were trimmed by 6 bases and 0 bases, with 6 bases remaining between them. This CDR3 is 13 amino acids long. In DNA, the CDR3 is TGTGCCAGCAGGTTGATTAGCAATCAGCCCCAGCATTTT. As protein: CASRLISNQPQHF.

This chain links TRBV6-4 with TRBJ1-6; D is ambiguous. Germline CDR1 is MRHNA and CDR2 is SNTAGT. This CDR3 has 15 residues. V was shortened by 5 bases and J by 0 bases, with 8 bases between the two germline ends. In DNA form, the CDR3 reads TGTGCCAGCAGTACTAGTAGCTCCTATAATTCACCCCTCCACTTT. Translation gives CASSTSSSYNSPLHF.

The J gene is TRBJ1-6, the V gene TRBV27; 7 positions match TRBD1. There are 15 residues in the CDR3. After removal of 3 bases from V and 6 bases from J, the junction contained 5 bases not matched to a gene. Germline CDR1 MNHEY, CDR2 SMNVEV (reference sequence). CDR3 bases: TGTGCCAGCAGTTTCGGGACAGTCTTTAATTCACCCCTCCACTTT. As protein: CASSFGTVFNSPLHF.

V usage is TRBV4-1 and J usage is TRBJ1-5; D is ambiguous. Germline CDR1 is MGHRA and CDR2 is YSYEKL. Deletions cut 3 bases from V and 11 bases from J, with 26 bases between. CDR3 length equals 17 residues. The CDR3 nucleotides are TGCGCCAGCAGCCATCTGCTCAACCCGGGCCCAGATCGGACCCAGCATTTT. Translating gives CASSHLLNPGPDRTQHF.

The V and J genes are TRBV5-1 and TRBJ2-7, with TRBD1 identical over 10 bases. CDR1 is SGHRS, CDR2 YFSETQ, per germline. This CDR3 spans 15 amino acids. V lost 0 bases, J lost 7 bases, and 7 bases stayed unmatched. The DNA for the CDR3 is TGCGCCAGCAGCTTGGGACAGGGGGCGTCTTTTGAGCAGTACTTC. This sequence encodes CASSLGQGASFEQYF.

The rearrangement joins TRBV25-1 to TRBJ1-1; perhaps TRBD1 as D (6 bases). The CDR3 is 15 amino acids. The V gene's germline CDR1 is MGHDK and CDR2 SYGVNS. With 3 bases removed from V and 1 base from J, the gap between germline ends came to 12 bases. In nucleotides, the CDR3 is TGTGCCAGCAGTGAGTCTAGGGGGGGGAACACTGAAGCTTTCTTT. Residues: CASSESRGGNTEAFF.

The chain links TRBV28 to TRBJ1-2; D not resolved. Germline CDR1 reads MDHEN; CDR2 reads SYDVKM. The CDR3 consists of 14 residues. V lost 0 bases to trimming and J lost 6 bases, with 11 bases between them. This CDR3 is CASSLWDGIDGYTF. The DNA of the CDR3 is TGTGCCAGCAGTTTATGGGACGGAATAGATGGCTACACCTTC.

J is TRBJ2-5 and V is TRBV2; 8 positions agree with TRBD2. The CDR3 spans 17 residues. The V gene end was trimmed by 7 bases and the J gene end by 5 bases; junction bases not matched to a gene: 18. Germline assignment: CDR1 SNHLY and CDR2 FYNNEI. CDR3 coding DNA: TGTGCCAGCATGGGTTGGGGGGGAGCGGGAGAGGACGAGACCCAGTACTTC. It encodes CASMGWGGAGEDETQYF.

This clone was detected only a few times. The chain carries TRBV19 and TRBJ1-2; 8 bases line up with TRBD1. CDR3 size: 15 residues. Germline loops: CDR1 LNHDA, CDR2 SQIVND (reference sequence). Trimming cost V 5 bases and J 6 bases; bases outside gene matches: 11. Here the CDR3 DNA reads TGTGCCAGTAGTTCGCCCCCGGACAGGGTGGATGGCTACACCTTC. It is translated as CASSSPPDRVDGYTF.

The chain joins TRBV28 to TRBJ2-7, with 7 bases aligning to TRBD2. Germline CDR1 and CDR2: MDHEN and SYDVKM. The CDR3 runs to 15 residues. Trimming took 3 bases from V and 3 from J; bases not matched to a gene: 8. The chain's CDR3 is CASSFAGVGHYEQYF. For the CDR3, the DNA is TGTGCCAGCAGTTTTGCGGGAGTGGGCCACTACGAGCAGTACTTC.

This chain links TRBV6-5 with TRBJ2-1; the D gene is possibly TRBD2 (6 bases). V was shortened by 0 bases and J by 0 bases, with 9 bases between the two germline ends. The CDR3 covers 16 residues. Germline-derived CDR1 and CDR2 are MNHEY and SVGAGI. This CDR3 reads CASSYSRESSYNEQFF. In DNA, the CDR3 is TGTGCCAGCAGTTACTCACGGGAGAGCTCCTACAATGAGCAGTTCTTC.

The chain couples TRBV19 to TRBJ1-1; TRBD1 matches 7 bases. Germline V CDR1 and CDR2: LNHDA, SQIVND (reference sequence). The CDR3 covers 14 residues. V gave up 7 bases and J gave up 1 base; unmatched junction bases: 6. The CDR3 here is CASIEGQRNTEAFF. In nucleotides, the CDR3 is TGTGCCAGTATAGAGGGACAGAGGAACACTGAAGCTTTCTTT.

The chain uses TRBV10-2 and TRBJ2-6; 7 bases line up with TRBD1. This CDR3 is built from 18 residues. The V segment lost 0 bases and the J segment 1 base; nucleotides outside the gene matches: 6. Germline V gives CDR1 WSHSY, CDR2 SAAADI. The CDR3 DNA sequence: TGCGCCAGCAGTGAGTCGACAGGGTTACTTTCTGGGGCCAACGTCCTGACTTTC. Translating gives CASSESTGLLSGANVLTF.

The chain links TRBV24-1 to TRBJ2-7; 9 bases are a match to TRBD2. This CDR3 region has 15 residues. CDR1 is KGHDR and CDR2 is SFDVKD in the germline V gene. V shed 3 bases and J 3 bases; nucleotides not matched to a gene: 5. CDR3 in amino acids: CATSDATSGLYEQYF. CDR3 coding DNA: TGTGCCACCAGTGATGCGACTAGCGGCCTCTACGAGCAGTACTTC.

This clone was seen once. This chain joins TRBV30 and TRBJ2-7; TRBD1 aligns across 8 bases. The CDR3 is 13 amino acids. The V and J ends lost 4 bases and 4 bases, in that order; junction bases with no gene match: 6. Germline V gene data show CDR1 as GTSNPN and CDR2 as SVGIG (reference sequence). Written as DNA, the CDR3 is TGTGCCTGGACAGGGGGCCGACTGTACGAGCAGTACTTC. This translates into CAWTGGRLYEQYF.

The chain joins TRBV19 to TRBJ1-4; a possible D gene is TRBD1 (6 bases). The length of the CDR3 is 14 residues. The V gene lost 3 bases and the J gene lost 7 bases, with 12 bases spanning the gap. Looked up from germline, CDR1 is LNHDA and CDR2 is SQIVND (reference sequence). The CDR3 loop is CASSMSGGREKLFF. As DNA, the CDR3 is TGTGCCAGTAGTATGTCGGGGGGCCGTGAAAAACTGTTTTTT.

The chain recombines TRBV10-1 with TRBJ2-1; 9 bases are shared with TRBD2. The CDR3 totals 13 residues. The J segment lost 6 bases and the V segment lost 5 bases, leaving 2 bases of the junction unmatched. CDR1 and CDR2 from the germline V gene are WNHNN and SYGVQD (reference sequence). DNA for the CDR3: TGCGCCAGCAGTTCTAGCGGGACCAATGAGCAGTTCTTC. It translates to CASSSSGTNEQFF.

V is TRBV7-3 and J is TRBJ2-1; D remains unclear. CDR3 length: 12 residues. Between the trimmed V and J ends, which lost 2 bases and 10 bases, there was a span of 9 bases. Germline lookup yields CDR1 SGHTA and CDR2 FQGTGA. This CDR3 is CASSLGYGEQFF. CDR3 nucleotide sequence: TGTGCCAGCAGCTTAGGGTATGGCGAGCAGTTCTTC.

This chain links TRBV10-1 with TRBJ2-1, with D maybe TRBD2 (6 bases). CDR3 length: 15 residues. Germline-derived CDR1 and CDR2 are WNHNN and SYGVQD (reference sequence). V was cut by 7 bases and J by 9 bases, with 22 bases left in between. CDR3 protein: CASNTTSGRFGEQFF. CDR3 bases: TGCGCCAGCAACACGACTAGTGGGAGGTTTGGTGAGCAGTTCTTC.

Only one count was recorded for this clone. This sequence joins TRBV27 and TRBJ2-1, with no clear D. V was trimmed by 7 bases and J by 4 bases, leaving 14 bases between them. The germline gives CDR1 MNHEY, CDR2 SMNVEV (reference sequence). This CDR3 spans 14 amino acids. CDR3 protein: CASTPRRDYNEQFF. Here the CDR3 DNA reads TGTGCCAGCACCCCTCGCCGCGATTACAATGAGCAGTTCTTC.

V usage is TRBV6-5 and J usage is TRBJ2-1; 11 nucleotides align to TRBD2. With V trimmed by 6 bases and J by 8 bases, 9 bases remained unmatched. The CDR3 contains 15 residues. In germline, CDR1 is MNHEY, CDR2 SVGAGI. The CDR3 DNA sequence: TGTGCCAGCAGAATACTAGCGGGAGTCAGGGATGAGCAGTTCTTC. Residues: CASRILAGVRDEQFF.

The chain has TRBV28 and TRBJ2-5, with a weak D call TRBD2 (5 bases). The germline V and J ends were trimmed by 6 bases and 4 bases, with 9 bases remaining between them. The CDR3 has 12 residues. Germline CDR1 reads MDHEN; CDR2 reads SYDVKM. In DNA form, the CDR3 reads TGTGCCAGCAGCCAAGGGAGAGAGACCCAGTACTTC. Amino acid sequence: CASSQGRETQYF.